The sequence of this T cell receptor beta chain was determined in a study of cytomegalovirus exposure and HLA in healthy donors. Study conclusions and caveats: The authors confirmed in vitro that three CMV-associated chains were specific for CMV antigens.

CDR3 length equals 14 residues. The germline CDR1 and CDR2 sequences are SNHLY and FYNNEI. The V end lost 4 bases, the J end lost 1 base, and 8 bases lay between the germline ends. This PCR relied on a set of 60 Vbeta primers and 13 Jbeta primers. Sequenced by immunoSEQ multiplex PCR; TCRdb stores in-frame clones only, minus some. Seen here are roughly 190,000 clones, over 75% observed once, and the top ten hold roughly 10%. On this clone itself: Its antigen remains unidentified. The sample contains more than one DNA sequence encoding this CDR3.

This chain connects TRBV2 to TRBJ1-5, with no clear D. This TCR derives from a woman in her fifties or sixties in good health and CMV-seropositive. Source material: PBMCs. The CDR3 DNA follows: TGTGCCAGCAGTGTAGAGGGAAGCAATCAGCCCCAGCATTTT. Residues: CASSVEGSNQPQHF.